This T cell receptor beta chain was profiled in a study of blood T cell repertoires in COVID-19. The sample holds a few counts of this clone. Clones were read by immunoSEQ multiplex PCR, and TCRdb kept only the in-frame ones, dropping some. The profile shows about 29,000 clones, around 85% of them singletons. Trimming took 4 bases from V and 5 from J, leaving 17 bases between them. Germline loops: CDR1 LGHNA, CDR2 YNFKEQ. This CDR3 spans 16 amino acids. This receptor was taken from a woman older than 75 with COVID-19, enrolled during active disease. V is TRBV4-2 and J is TRBJ1-4; tentatively, D is TRBD1 (5 bases). Sequencing input: peripheral blood. CDR3 in DNA: TGTGCCAGCAGCCCCCGGAGCGGGACTGAGAATGAAAAACTGTTTTTT. Protein: CASSPRSGTENEKLFF.